This T cell receptor beta chain emerged from a study of shared clonotypes between healthy human individuals. Overall study context: Every donor yielded three CD4 naive, three CD4 memory, two CD8 naive and one CD8 memory plate.

Germline assignment: CDR1 SGDLS and CDR2 YYNGEE. CDR3 size: 13 residues. Trimming shortened V by 2 bases and J by 5 bases, and 10 bases separated the two germline ends. Assay: immunoSEQ multiplex PCR; the TCRdb copy retains only in-frame clones and omits some. In the table there are millions of clones, 90% to 95% of which are singletons. Findings and limits, study-wide: Sample collection involved blood only; tissue repertoires are likely different.

On this clone itself: What it binds is unknown.

This chain joins TRBV9 and TRBJ1-1; D unresolved. The receptor comes from a man between 18 and 35 years old in good health. Sequences were obtained from naive CD4+ T cells sorted from blood. Subset reported: CD45RA+ positively selected. The CDR3 bases are TGTGCCAGCAGCGTTTCCTGGAGAACTGAAGCTTTCTTT. Translation gives CASSVSWRTEAFF.